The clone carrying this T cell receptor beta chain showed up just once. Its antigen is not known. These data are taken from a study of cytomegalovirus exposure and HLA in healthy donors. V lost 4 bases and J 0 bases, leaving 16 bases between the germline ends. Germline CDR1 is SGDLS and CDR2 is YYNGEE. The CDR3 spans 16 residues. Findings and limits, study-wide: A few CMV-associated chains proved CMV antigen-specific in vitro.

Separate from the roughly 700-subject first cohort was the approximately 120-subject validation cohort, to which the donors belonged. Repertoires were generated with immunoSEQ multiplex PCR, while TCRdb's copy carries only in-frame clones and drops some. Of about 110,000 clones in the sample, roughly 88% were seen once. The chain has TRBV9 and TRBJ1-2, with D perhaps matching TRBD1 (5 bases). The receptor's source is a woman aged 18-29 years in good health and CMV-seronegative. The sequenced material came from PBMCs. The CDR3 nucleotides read TGTGCCAGCAGCACCCGACAGTCGCCGGCTAACTATGGCTACACCTTC. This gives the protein CASSTRQSPANYGYTF. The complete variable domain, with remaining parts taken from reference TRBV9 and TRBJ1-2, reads DSGVTQTPKHLITATGQRVTLRCSPRSGDLSVYWYQQSLDQGLQFLIQYYNGEERAKGNILERFSAQQFPDLHSELNLSSLELGDSALYFCASSTRQSPANYGYTFGSGTRLTVV.